This T cell receptor (beta chain) was recovered during a study of shared clonotypes between healthy human individuals. The CDR3 is made up of 19 amino acids. V gave up 3 bases and J gave up 6 bases; unmatched junction bases: 18. The germline V gene has CDR1 SGHTS and CDR2 YDEGEE. Assay used: immunoSEQ multiplex PCR; TCRdb lists only in-frame clones, some missing. The data contain 850,000 to 1,200,000 clones, 60% to 80% of them singletons. The specimen sequenced was memory CD4+ T cells sorted from blood. The subset denotes: CD45RA-negative fraction. This chain joins TRBV5-8 and TRBJ2-4; 10 bases map to TRBD1. This clonotype was obtained from a man aged 18 to 30 in good health. The CDR3 loop is CASSSRQGAKIGPGNIQYF. CDR3 nucleotides: TGTGCCAGCAGCTCCCGACAGGGGGCCAAGATTGGCCCAGGAAACATTCAGTACTTC.